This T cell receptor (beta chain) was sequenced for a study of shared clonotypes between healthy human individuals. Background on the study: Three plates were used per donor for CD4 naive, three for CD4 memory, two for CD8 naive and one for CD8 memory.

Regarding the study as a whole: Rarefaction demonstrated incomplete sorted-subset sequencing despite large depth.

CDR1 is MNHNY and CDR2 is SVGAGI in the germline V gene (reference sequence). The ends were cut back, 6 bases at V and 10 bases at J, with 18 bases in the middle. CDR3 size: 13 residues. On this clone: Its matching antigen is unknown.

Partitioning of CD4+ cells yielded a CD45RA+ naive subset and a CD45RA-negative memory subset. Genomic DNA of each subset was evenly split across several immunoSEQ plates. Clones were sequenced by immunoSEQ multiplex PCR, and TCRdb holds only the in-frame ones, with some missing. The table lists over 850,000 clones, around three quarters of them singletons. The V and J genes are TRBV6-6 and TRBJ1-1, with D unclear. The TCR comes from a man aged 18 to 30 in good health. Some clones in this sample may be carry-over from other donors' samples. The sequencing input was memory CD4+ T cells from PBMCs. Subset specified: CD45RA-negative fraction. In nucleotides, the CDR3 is TGTGCCAGCAGGGATTACGATACAACGGGAGCTTTCTTT. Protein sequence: CASRDYDTTGAFF.